The 13 T cell receptor beta chains listed next were all sequenced from one sample in a study of graft-versus-host responses after intestinal transplantation. TCRdb's table, derived via immunoSEQ multiplex PCR, lists solely in-frame clones and lacks some. The sample records approximately 85,000 clones, about 93% being singletons. No cognate antigen is known for these TCRs. Sequenced here: unstimulated CD8+ T cells sorted from spleen or lymph node cells, sampled before transplant. The source of these receptors is a human donor who was the organ donor for an intestinal transplant.

The chain uses TRBV2 and TRBJ2-3, with D uncertain. Germline lookup yields CDR1 SNHLY and CDR2 FYNNEI. CDR3 length: 12 amino acids. The V gene lost 8 bases and the J gene lost 0 bases, with 6 bases spanning the gap. In DNA, the CDR3 is TGTGCCAGCCTCAGAAGCACAGATACGCAGTATTTT. Translated, it gives CASLRSTDTQYF.

J is TRBJ2-7 and V is TRBV27, with 8 bases matching TRBD1. V was pared by 6 bases and J by 6 bases, with 1 base of the junction left unmatched. CDR1 is MNHEY, CDR2 SMNVEV, per germline (reference sequence). The CDR3 is 11 amino acids. The CDR3 here is CASRDRVEQYF. The CDR3 DNA is TGTGCCAGCAGGGACAGGGTCGAGCAGTACTTC.

The chain recombines TRBV9 with TRBJ1-1, with D maybe TRBD1 (5 bases). This CDR3 is 15 amino acids long. V was shortened by 0 bases and J by 4 bases, with 13 bases between the two germline ends. Per germline, CDR1 SGDLS and CDR2 YYNGEE. The CDR3 spells CASSVGRPGGTEAFF. Here the CDR3 DNA reads TGTGCCAGCAGCGTAGGAAGACCGGGGGGCACTGAAGCTTTCTTT.

The rearrangement joins TRBV18 to TRBJ2-7; tentative D call: TRBD2 (5 bases). Germline V CDR1 and CDR2: KGHSH, LQKENI. The V and J ends lost 3 bases and 6 bases respectively, with 12 bases between them. The CDR3 loop spans 13 amino acids. The CDR3 protein is CASSPEPGSEQYF. The CDR3 DNA sequence: TGTGCCAGCTCACCCGAGCCGGGGTCCGAGCAGTACTTC.

The chain carries TRBV7-9 and TRBJ2-1, with TRBD2 matching 7 bases. Germline V gene lookup returns CDR1 SEHNR and CDR2 FQNEAQ (reference sequence). V dropped 2 bases and J dropped 5; count of bases not matched to a gene: 9. The CDR3 loop spans 16 amino acids. CDR3 region: CASSLLSSGIDNEQFF. CDR3 coding DNA: TGTGCCAGCAGCTTATTATCCAGCGGGATAGACAATGAGCAGTTCTTC.

The gene calls are TRBV7-2 and TRBJ2-1, with TRBD1 matching 10 bases. V lost 3 bases, J lost 5 bases, and 10 bases stayed unmatched. The V gene's germline CDR1 is SGHTA and CDR2 FQGNSA. The CDR3 sequence is 17 residues long. DNA for the CDR3: TGTGCCAGCAGCTTCTACCTGACAGGGGGCTGGAACAATGAGCAGTTCTTC. It codes for CASSFYLTGGWNNEQFF. Looking up the rest from reference TRBV7-2 and TRBJ2-1 gives the full variable domain: GAGVSQSPSNKVTEKGKDVELRCDPISGHTALYWYRQSLGQGLEFLIYFQGNSAPDKSGLPSDRFSAERTGGSVSTLTIQRTQQEDSAVYLCASSFYLTGGWNNEQFFGPGTRLTVL.

The J gene is TRBJ1-1, the V gene TRBV19; D remains unclear. Deletions cut 11 bases from V and 0 bases from J, with 13 bases between. The CDR3 runs to 13 residues. Germline lookup yields CDR1 LNHDA and CDR2 SQIVND (reference sequence). The CDR3 spells CAGAPSVNTEAFF. The CDR3 DNA reads as TGTGCCGGAGCACCTTCAGTGAACACTGAAGCTTTCTTT.

This clone appeared a single time. The rearrangement joins TRBV27 to TRBJ2-7, with 7 bases matching TRBD1. The CDR3 is 16 amino acids. J was trimmed by 2 bases and V by 4 bases; bases with no gene match: 11. Germline CDR1 and CDR2: MNHEY and SMNVEV (reference sequence). The CDR3 bases are TGTGCCAGCAGTTCAATACAGGGGAGAGAGACCTACGAGCAGTACTTC. Translated: CASSSIQGRETYEQYF.

In this sample, this clone turned up once. The chain employs TRBV6-6 and TRBJ2-1, with 9 nucleotides matching TRBD2. The CDR3 extends over 15 amino acids. Germline V gene lookup returns CDR1 MNHNY and CDR2 SVGAGI (reference sequence). The ends lost 5 bases at V and 5 bases at J; junction bases unmatched: 7. CDR3 loop: CASSDRLAVNNEQFF. The CDR3 nucleotides are TGTGCCAGCAGTGACCGACTAGCGGTTAACAATGAGCAGTTCTTC.

This chain uses TRBV7-6 with TRBJ2-7; no clear D. Looked up from germline, CDR1 is SGHVS and CDR2 is FNYEAQ. The CDR3 runs to 14 residues. V shed 2 bases and J shed 2 bases, with 10 bases lying between them. In DNA, the CDR3 is TGTGCCAGCAGCTTACTGTCTGGGCCCTACGAGCAGTACTTC. Translation: CASSLLSGPYEQYF.

The chain combines TRBV6-1 with TRBJ1-4; 7 bases fit TRBD1. The CDR3 has 15 amino acids. With 6 bases clipped from V and 2 bases from J, the junction kept 6 bases outside the gene matches. The germline CDR1 and CDR2 sequences are MNHNS and SASEGT. The CDR3 reads CASRGTAATNEKLFF. CDR3 nucleotides: TGTGCCAGCAGGGGGACAGCGGCGACTAATGAAAAACTGTTTTTT.

The chain has TRBV5-4 and TRBJ2-1; possibly TRBD1 for D (6 bases). V was cut by 3 bases and J by 4 bases, with 17 bases left in between. Germline V gene data show CDR1 as SGHNT and CDR2 as YYREEE (reference sequence). The CDR3 runs to 16 residues. The CDR3 bases are TGTGCCAGCAGCTCCCACCCCAGGGGCCCGTACAATGAGCAGTTCTTC. It encodes CASSSHPRGPYNEQFF.

V is TRBV15 and J is TRBJ2-5; D ambiguous. Trimming took 5 bases from V and 3 from J, leaving 22 bases between them. The CDR3 is 17 amino acids. Looked up from germline, CDR1 is LNHNV and CDR2 is YYDKDF (reference sequence). Written as DNA, the CDR3 is TGTGCCACCAGCGGTTCCGGTGGCCACTACTCAGAAGAGACCCAGTACTTC. Translation: CATSGSGGHYSEETQYF.